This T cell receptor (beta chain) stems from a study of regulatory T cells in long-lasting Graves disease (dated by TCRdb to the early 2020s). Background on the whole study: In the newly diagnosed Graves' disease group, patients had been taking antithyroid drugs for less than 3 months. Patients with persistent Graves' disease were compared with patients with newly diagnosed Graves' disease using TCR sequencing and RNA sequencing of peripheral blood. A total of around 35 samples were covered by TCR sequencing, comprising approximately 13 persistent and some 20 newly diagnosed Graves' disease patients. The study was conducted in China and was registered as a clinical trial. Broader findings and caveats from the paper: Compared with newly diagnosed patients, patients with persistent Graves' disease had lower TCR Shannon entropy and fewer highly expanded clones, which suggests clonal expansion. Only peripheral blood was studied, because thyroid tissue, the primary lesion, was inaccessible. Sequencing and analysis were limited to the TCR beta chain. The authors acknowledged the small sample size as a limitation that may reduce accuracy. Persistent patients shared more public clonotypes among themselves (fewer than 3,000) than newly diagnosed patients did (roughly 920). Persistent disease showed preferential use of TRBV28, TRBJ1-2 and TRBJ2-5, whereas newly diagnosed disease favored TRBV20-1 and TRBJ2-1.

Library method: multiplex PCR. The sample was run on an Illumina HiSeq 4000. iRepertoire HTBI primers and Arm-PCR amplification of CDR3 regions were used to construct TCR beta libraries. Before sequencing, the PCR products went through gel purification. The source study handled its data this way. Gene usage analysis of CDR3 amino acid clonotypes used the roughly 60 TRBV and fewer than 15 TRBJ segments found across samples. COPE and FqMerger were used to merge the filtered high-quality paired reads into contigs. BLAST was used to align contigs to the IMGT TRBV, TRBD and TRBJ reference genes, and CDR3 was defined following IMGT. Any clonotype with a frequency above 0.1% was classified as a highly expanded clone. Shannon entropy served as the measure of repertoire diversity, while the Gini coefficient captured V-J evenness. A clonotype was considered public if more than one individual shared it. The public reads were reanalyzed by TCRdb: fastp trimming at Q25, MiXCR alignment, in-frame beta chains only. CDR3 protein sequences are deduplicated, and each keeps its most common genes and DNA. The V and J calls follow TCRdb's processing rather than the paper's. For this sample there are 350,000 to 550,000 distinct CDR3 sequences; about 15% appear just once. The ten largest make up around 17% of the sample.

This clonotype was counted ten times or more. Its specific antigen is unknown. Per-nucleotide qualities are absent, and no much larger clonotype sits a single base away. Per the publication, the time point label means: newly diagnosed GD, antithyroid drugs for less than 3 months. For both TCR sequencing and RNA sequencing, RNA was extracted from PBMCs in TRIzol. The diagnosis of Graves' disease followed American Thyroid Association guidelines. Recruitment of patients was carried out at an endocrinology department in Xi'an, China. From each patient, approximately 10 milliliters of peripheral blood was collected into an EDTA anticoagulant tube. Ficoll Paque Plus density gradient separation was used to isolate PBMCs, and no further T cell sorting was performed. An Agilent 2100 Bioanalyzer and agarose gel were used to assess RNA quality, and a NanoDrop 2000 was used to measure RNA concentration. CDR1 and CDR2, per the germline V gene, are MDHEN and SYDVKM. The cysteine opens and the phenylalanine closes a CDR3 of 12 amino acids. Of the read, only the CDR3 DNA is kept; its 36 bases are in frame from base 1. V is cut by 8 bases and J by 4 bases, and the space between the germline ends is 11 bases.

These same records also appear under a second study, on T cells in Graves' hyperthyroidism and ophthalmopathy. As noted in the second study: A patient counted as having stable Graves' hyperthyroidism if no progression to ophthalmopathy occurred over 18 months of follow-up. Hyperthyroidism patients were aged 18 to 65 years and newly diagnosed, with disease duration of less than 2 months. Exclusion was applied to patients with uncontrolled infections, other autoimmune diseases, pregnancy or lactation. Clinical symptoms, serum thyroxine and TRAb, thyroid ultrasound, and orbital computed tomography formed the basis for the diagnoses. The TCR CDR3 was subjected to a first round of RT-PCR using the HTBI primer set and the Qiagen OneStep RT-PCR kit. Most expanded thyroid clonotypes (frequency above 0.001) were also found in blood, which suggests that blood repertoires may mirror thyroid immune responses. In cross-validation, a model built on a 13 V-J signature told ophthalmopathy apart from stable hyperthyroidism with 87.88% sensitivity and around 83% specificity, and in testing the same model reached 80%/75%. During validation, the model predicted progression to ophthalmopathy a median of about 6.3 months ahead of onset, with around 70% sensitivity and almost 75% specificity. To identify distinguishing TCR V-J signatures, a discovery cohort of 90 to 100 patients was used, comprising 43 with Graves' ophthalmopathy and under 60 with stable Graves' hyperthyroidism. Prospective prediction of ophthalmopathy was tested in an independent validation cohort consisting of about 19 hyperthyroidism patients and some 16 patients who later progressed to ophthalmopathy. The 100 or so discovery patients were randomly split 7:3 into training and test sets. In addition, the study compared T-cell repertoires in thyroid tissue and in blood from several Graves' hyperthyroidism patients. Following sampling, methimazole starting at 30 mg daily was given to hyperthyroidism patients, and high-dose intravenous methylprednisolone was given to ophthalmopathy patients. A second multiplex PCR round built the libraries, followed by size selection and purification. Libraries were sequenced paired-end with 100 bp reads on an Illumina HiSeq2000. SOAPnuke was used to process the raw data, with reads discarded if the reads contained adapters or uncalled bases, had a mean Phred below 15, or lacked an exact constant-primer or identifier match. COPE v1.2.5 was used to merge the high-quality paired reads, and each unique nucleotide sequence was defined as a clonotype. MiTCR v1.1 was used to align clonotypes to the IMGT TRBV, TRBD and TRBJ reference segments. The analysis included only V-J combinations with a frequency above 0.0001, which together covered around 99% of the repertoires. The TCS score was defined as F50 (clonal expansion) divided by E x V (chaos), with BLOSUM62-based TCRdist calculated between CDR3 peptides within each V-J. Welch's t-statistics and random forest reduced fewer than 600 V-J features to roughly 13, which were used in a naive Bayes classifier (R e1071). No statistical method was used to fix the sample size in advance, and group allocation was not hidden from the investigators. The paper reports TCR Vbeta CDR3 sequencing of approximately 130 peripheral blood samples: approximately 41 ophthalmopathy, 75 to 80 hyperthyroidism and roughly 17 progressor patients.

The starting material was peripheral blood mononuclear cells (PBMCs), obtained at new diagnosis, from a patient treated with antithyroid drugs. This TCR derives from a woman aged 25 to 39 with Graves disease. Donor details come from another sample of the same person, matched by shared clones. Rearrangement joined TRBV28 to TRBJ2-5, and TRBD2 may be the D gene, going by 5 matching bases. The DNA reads TGTGCCAGCCGTAGGAGGTTAGAGACCCAGTACTTC. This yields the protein CASRRRLETQYF.